Included here is one T cell receptor beta chain sequence, with context. The CDR3 loop spans 19 amino acids. The V gene lost 6 bases and the J gene lost 0 bases, with 23 bases spanning the gap. The germline gives CDR1 MNHNY, CDR2 SVGAGI (reference sequence). These data originate in a study of blood T cell repertoires in COVID-19. Study-level information: From the United States, Italy and Spain came samples of acute and convalescent COVID-19. Sample material is recorded as cDNA or gDNA derived from T cells, B-cell-depleted T cells, or PBMCs.

Original data processing: Reference gene primers were amplified, and this amplification served to estimate nucleated cell counts. The data were produced by immunoSEQ multiplex PCR, yet TCRdb's version contains in-frame clones alone and is incomplete. For V, J and clone size, that table is used; D and trimming come from the DNA. The sample contains approximately 130,000 clones, roughly 90% of which appear only once. The specimen was peripheral blood. The chain recombines TRBV6-6 with TRBJ2-2; possibly TRBD2 for D (6 bases). This clonotype was obtained from a man between 50 and 59 years old with acute or convalescent COVID-19. The CDR3 reads CASSFYSGGAGANTGELFF. The CDR3 nucleotides read TGTGCCAGCAGCTTTTACTCCGGGGGAGCAGGCGCGAACACCGGGGAGCTGTTTTTT.